Following are 24 T cell receptor beta chains from one sample sequenced in a study of cytomegalovirus exposure and HLA in healthy donors. PCR amplification relied on 60 Vbeta primers (plus 13 Jbeta primers). Assay used: immunoSEQ multiplex PCR; TCRdb lists only in-frame clones, some missing. The profile shows 100,000 or so clones, about 68% of them singletons. Sample: PBMCs. These receptors all stem from a male donor in good health and CMV-seropositive.

The gene calls are TRBV2 and TRBJ1-5, with TRBD1 as a possible D gene (6 bases). CDR1 is SNHLY, CDR2 FYNNEI, per germline. CDR3 size: 15 residues. The V and J ends lost 4 bases and 8 bases respectively, with 18 bases between them. CDR3 sequence reads: CASSVGDTRLEPQHF. DNA for the CDR3: TGTGCCAGCAGTGTCGGGGACACCAGATTGGAGCCCCAGCATTTT.

The rearrangement links TRBV7-9 to TRBJ1-2; 7 nucleotides line up with TRBD1. CDR1 and CDR2 (germline): SEHNR, FQNEAQ (reference sequence). The V segment lost 5 bases and the J segment 7 bases; nucleotides outside the gene matches: 7. The CDR3 contains 13 residues. CDR3 in DNA: TGTGCCAGCAGCCCTAGGGACAGCAGTGGCTACACCTTC. It encodes CASSPRDSSGYTF.

The chain uses TRBV4-3 and TRBJ2-7, with D perhaps matching TRBD2 (6 bases). Trimming cost V 0 bases and J 3 bases, with 15 bases left between them. The V gene's germline CDR1 is LGHNA and CDR2 YSLEER. CDR3 length equals 16 residues. CDR3 sequence (DNA): TGCGCCAGCAGCCAAGATGTGCGGGGTCCCTACTACGAGCAGTACTTC. It is translated as CASSQDVRGPYYEQYF.

The chain couples TRBV4-3 to TRBJ2-5; no reliable D call. CDR1 LGHNA and CDR2 YSLEER come from the germline V gene. This CDR3 has 12 residues. V was cut by 4 bases and J by 5 bases, with 8 bases left in between. The CDR3 DNA is TGCGCCAGCAGCCGGGTCGGGGAGACCCAGTACTTC. Translated, it gives CASSRVGETQYF.

In its sample, this clone was seen a few times. The genes are TRBV6-1 and TRBJ1-4; TRBD1 aligns across 10 bases. The V and J ends lost 7 bases and 8 bases, in that order; junction bases with no gene match: 7. The germline CDR1 and CDR2 sequences are MNHNS and SASEGT. The length of the CDR3 is 14 residues. CDR3 in amino acids: CASTPGTGVEKLFF. CDR3 nucleotides: TGTGCCAGCACTCCCGGGACAGGGGTCGAAAAACTGTTTTTT.

The chain combines TRBV6-1 with TRBJ1-5, with 8 bases identical to TRBD1. V lost 2 bases and J lost 2; bases outside the gene matches: 8. Germline values: CDR1 MNHNS, CDR2 SASEGT. The CDR3 has 17 amino acids. The CDR3 DNA follows: TGTGCCAGCAGTGAACTCAACAGGGGGTACGGCAATCAGCCCCAGCATTTT. Residues: CASSELNRGYGNQPQHF.

The J gene is TRBJ2-5, the V gene TRBV9; 16 nucleotides match TRBD2. Per the germline V gene, CDR1 is SGDLS and CDR2 is YYNGEE. CDR3 length equals 18 residues. J was trimmed by 5 bases and V by 4 bases; bases with no gene match: 11. The CDR3 DNA sequence: TGTGCCAGCAGCTCCCCGGGACTAGCGGGGGGGAATGGGGAGACCCAGTACTTC. The encoded protein is CASSSPGLAGGNGETQYF.

The genes are TRBV19 and TRBJ1-5; 8 bases align to TRBD1. This CDR3 has 14 amino acids. CDR1 and CDR2 (germline): LNHDA, SQIVND (reference sequence). Losses at the gene ends were 5 bases for V and 5 bases for J; bases not matched to a gene: 5. In DNA form, the CDR3 reads TGTGCCAGTAGTGCACAACAGGGGGATCAGCCCCAGCATTTT. Protein: CASSAQQGDQPQHF.

This clone was seen a single time. Other DNA variants within this sample encode the same CDR3. The chain combines TRBV5-1 with TRBJ2-5; 8 bases align to TRBD2. With V trimmed by 2 bases and J by 2 bases, 5 bases remained unmatched. Looked up from germline, CDR1 is SGHRS and CDR2 is YFSETQ. The CDR3 contains 15 residues. This CDR3 is CASSFDSGVQETQYF. The CDR3 DNA follows: TGCGCCAGCAGCTTCGATAGCGGGGTTCAAGAGACCCAGTACTTC.

This chain uses TRBV30 with TRBJ1-2; the D gene is possibly TRBD1 (5 bases). The germline V gene encodes CDR1 GTSNPN and CDR2 SVGIG (reference sequence). V was trimmed by 3 bases and J by 6 bases, leaving 17 bases between them. The CDR3 sequence is 14 residues long. CDR3 residues: CAWRPPGRRNGYTF. The CDR3 DNA reads as TGTGCCTGGAGACCCCCAGGGAGGAGGAATGGCTACACCTTC.

This clone was recorded a few times. V gene TRBV2 combines with J gene TRBJ2-2; possibly TRBD2 for D (6 bases). Germline values: CDR1 SNHLY, CDR2 FYNNEI. V was shortened by 5 bases and J by 5 bases, with 18 bases between the two germline ends. The CDR3 covers 16 residues. The CDR3 DNA reads as TGTGCCAGCAGTTCTATCGGGACTGTGAAAACCGGGGAGCTGTTTTTT. Amino acids: CASSSIGTVKTGELFF.

The genes are TRBV19 and TRBJ2-7; 7 bases map to TRBD1. This CDR3 has 13 residues. The germline CDR1 and CDR2 sequences are LNHDA and SQIVND (reference sequence). V shed 5 bases, J shed 5 bases, and the junction held 6 bases outside the gene matches. The CDR3, as DNA: TGTGCCAGTAGTGCCGGGACAGTTAACGAGCAGTACTTC. It encodes CASSAGTVNEQYF.

The gene calls are TRBV10-3 and TRBJ1-6; D gene ambiguous. The germline V and J ends were trimmed by 3 bases and 13 bases, with 7 bases remaining between them. The germline V gene encodes CDR1 ENHRY and CDR2 SYGVKD. This CDR3 is built from 11 residues. The DNA for the CDR3 is TGTGCCATCAGTGACGGGAGTCCCCTCCACTTT. Residues: CAISDGSPLHF.

The chain employs TRBV13 and TRBJ2-5; TRBD2 agrees at 10 bases. This CDR3 comprises 15 residues. The V segment lost 1 base and the J segment 5 bases; nucleotides outside the gene matches: 4. The germline V gene encodes CDR1 PRHDT and CDR2 FYEKMQ (reference sequence). CDR3 amino acids: CASSLASGGGETQYF. Here the CDR3 DNA reads TGTGCCAGCAGCTTAGCTAGCGGGGGTGGGGAGACCCAGTACTTC.

The V gene is TRBV4-2, the J gene TRBJ2-7; the D gene is possibly TRBD1 (5 bases). This CDR3 has 16 residues. Trimming shortened V by 3 bases and J by 0 bases, and 15 bases separated the two germline ends. Germline CDR1 LGHNA, CDR2 YNFKEQ. The CDR3 DNA sequence: TGTGCCAGCAGCCAGGCCTCCGGGCAGGGCTCCTACGAGCAGTACTTC. Translated: CASSQASGQGSYEQYF.

V usage is TRBV18 and J usage is TRBJ2-7; 9 bases line up with TRBD1. V shed 1 base and J 0 bases; nucleotides not matched to a gene: 4. Germline assignment: CDR1 KGHSH and CDR2 LQKENI. The CDR3 has 16 residues. CDR3: CASSPRDRVASYEQYF. The CDR3, as DNA: TGTGCCAGCTCACCACGGGACAGGGTAGCCTCCTACGAGCAGTACTTC.

The chain recombines TRBV4-1 with TRBJ1-6; D not certain. Looked up from germline, CDR1 is MGHRA and CDR2 is YSYEKL. This CDR3 has 12 residues. The V gene lost 4 bases and the J gene lost 9 bases, with 7 bases spanning the gap. Written as DNA, the CDR3 is TGCGCCAGCAGCCGGGGAGTTTCACCCCTCCACTTT. It encodes CASSRGVSPLHF.

This clone showed up just once. This rearrangement joins TRBV4-2 to TRBJ1-2, with D maybe TRBD1 (6 bases). The CDR3 consists of 16 residues. CDR1 is LGHNA and CDR2 is YNFKEQ in the germline V gene. Trimming pared 1 base from V and 4 bases from J, leaving 16 bases between. The CDR3 region is CASSQGQETGIYGYTF. DNA of the CDR3: TGTGCCAGCAGCCAAGGACAGGAAACAGGGATCTATGGCTACACCTTC.

The V call is TRBV11-2, the J call TRBJ2-2; D remains ambiguous. Germline loops: CDR1 SGHAT, CDR2 FQNNGV. The V end lost 5 bases, the J end lost 5 bases, and 12 bases lay between the germline ends. The CDR3 runs 14 residues. As DNA, the CDR3 is TGTGCCAGCAGCCTCCGAGTCGGGACCGGGGAGCTGTTTTTT. It encodes CASSLRVGTGELFF.

The chain is built from TRBV7-2 and TRBJ2-5; no reliable D call. The V and J ends lost 1 base and 4 bases respectively, with 10 bases between them. The length of the CDR3 is 14 residues. Germline-derived CDR1 and CDR2 are SGHTA and FQGNSA. CDR3 sequence (DNA): TGTGCCAGCAGCTTAGGCGGTCGCCGAGAGACCCAGTACTTC. It encodes CASSLGGRRETQYF.

This rearrangement joins TRBV15 to TRBJ2-3, with D possibly matching TRBD2 (7 bases). Trimming removed 5 bases at V and 2 bases at J, with 23 bases between. This CDR3 is 18 amino acids long. Germline V gene sequence: CDR1 LNHNV, CDR2 YYDKDF (reference sequence). CDR3 coding DNA: TGTGCCACCAGCTCTCTTGGGGGGGCCGGATCTCCCACAGATACGCAGTATTTT. Protein sequence: CATSSLGGAGSPTDTQYF.

This clone was counted only a few times. The chain links TRBV25-1 to TRBJ1-5, with 7 bases identical to TRBD1. After removal of 6 bases from V and 6 bases from J, the junction contained 8 bases not matched to a gene. This CDR3 comprises 14 residues. Looked up from germline, CDR1 is MGHDK and CDR2 is SYGVNS. CDR3 amino acids: CASSFTGEGQPQHF. CDR3 sequence (DNA): TGTGCCAGCAGCTTCACAGGGGAAGGTCAGCCCCAGCATTTT.

The chain has TRBV15 and TRBJ2-5; 8 bases agree with TRBD2. The CDR3 sequence is 16 residues long. J gave up 2 bases and V 1 base, and 6 bases lay outside the gene matches. Germline CDR1 and CDR2: LNHNV and YYDKDF (reference sequence). In DNA, the CDR3 is TGTGCCACCAGCAGAGGGGTAGCGGGGATTCAAGAGACCCAGTACTTC. Amino acid sequence: CATSRGVAGIQETQYF. The full variable domain, its missing parts supplied by reference TRBV15 and TRBJ2-5, is DAMVIQNPRYQVTQFGKPVTLSCSQTLNHNVMYWYQQKSSQAPKLLFHYYDKDFNNEADTPDNFQSRRPNTSFCFLDIRSPGLGDTAMYLCATSRGVAGIQETQYFGPGTRLLVL.

V gene TRBV7-6 combines with J gene TRBJ1-2, with D perhaps TRBD1 (6 bases). Germline CDR1 reads SGHVS; CDR2 reads FNYEAQ. V was trimmed by 5 bases and J by 6 bases, leaving 22 bases between them. The CDR3 totals 16 residues. CDR3 in amino acids: CASSTHRGGAIDGYTF. The CDR3 coding sequence is TGTGCCAGCAGCACTCACCGAGGGGGGGCCATAGATGGCTACACCTTC.